The rows below give T cell receptor beta chains drawn from one sample of a study of blood T cell repertoires in COVID-19. Clones were sequenced by immunoSEQ multiplex PCR, and TCRdb holds only the in-frame ones, with some missing. This repertoire shows approximately 250,000 clones, about 89% found once; its top ten account for under 2%. The sample comprised peripheral blood. The source of these receptors is a woman aged 60-70 years who had recovered from COVID-19. Each CDR3 is given with its conserved first and last residue. D genes are given only for firm matches. Part of the rows lack a size; the others show once, few, many or a class for expanded clones.

J gene,clone size,V gene,D gene,CDR3 DNA,CDR3 protein
TRBJ2-3,-,TRBV20-1,-,TGCAGTGCTAGTTTAGCAGGCACAGATACGCAGTATTTT,CSASLAGTDTQYF
TRBJ2-5,-,TRBV6-2/TRBV6-3,TRBD2,TGTGCCAGCAGTAGGACTAGGGCTGAGACCCAGTACTTC,CASSRTRAETQYF
TRBJ2-1,-,TRBV5-5,-,TGTGCCAGCAGCCGCATTACCGAGTACTATGGCGGGGTCGGTGAGCAGTTCTTC,CASSRITEYYGGVGEQFF
TRBJ2-1,-,TRBV30,-,TGTGCCTGGAGTAGATGGACAAGACGGATGGGGTACAATGAGCAGTTCTTC,CAWSRWTRRMGYNEQFF
TRBJ1-2,-,TRBV20-1,-,TGCAGTGCTAGTCGTAGCGAATTCTATGGCTACACCTTC,CSASRSEFYGYTF
TRBJ1-1,-,TRBV18,TRBD1,TGTGCCAGCTCACCACTCAGCGTCGGACAGGGAGGCACTGAAGCTTTCTTT,CASSPLSVGQGGTEAFF
TRBJ2-1,-,TRBV7-8,TRBD2,TGTGCCAGCAGCCCCCGACTAGCGGGGGACCCTTTATCCTACAATGAGCAGTTCTTC,CASSPRLAGDPLSYNEQFF
TRBJ1-2,-,TRBV6-5,-,TGTGCCAGCAGTTACCGCTACAGGGCCCATGGCTACACCTTC,CASSYRYRAHGYTF
TRBJ1-2,-,TRBV18,-,TGTGCCAGCTCACTCGGGACTCGCACCTATGGCTACACCTTC,CASSLGTRTYGYTF
TRBJ2-1,-,TRBV27,TRBD2,TGTGCCAGCAGTTTAAGGAGGGGGCTAGCGGGAGACAATGAGCAGTTCTTC,CASSLRRGLAGDNEQFF
TRBJ1-6,-,TRBV7-8,-,TGTGCCAGCAGCTTGGGGGGTGTTTTGGGTTCACCCCTCCACTTT,CASSLGGVLGSPLHF
TRBJ1-2,-,TRBV28,-,TGTGCCAGCAGAGCCTCCTATGGCTACACCTTC,CASRASYGYTF
TRBJ1-4,-,TRBV3-1/TRBV3-2,-,TGTGCCAGCAGCCAAGGACATAATGAAAAACTGTTTTTT,CASSQGHNEKLFF
TRBJ2-5,once,TRBV5-1,TRBD1,TGCGCCAGCAGCCCCGGACAGGCGAACCAAGAGACCCAGTACTTC,CASSPGQANQETQYF
TRBJ1-3,-,TRBV2,TRBD1,TGTGCCAGCAGTGGGGGACAGGGTCCATCCCTCATATATTTT,CASSGGQGPSLIYF
TRBJ2-3,-,TRBV9,TRBD2,TGTGCCAGCAGCTTGGGGGGGAGCACAGATACGCAGTATTTT,CASSLGGSTDTQYF
TRBJ1-4,-,TRBV7-2,-,TGTGCCAGCAGCTTGAGCGGGGGGCAAGCTAATGAAAAACTGTTTTTT,CASSLSGGQANEKLFF
TRBJ2-2,-,TRBV27,TRBD1,TGTGCCAGCGGCCTCAGGGGGCGTGACACCGGGGAGCTGTTTTTT,CASGLRGRDTGELFF
TRBJ2-5,-,TRBV9,-,TGTGCCAGCAGCGTAGAACAGCACCCAAGGGAGACCCAGTACTTC,CASSVEQHPRETQYF
TRBJ2-7,-,TRBV27,TRBD2,TGTGCCAGCAGCGTCAAGGGACTAGCCTTCTCCTACGAGCAGTACTTC,CASSVKGLAFSYEQYF
TRBJ1-3,-,TRBV7-9,-,TGTGCCAGCAGCTTAACCGGGAGACCAGAAAACACCATATATTTT,CASSLTGRPENTIYF
TRBJ2-7,-,TRBV19,TRBD1,TGTGCCAGTAGTATGGCCGACCTTCCACCGGGACAGACCTACGAGCAGTACTTC,CASSMADLPPGQTYEQYF
TRBJ2-7,-,TRBV3-1/TRBV3-2,TRBD1,TGTGCCAGCAGCCAAGGACCGGGACAGGGCTTAAGGGGGCAGTACTTC,CASSQGPGQGLRGQYF
TRBJ2-6,-,TRBV5-6,-,TGTGCCAGCAGCTTGGTGGGCAGGCCCTCTGGGGCCAACGTCCTGACTTTC,CASSLVGRPSGANVLTF
TRBJ1-3,few,TRBV21-1,-,TGTGCCAGCAGCAAAAAGGGACTGGACAGGGACACTCACTCTGGAAACACCATATATTTT,CASSKKGLDRDTHSGNTIYF
TRBJ1-1,-,TRBV21-1,-,TGTGCCAGCAGCAAAAAGAACCGGGACAGGGAAGAGAACACTGAAGCTTTCTTT,CASSKKNRDREENTEAFF
TRBJ1-4,-,TRBV15,-,TGTGCCACCAGCAGAGATCTAGGACAGAGCGAAAAACTGTTTTTT,CATSRDLGQSEKLFF
TRBJ2-3,-,TRBV5-1,TRBD1,TGCGCCAGCAGCCCGGACAGGAGTAGAGATACGCAGTATTTT,CASSPDRSRDTQYF
TRBJ2-6,-,TRBV10-3,TRBD1,TGTGCCATCAGTAAAGGGACAGGGGTTACCTCTGGGGCCAACGTCCTGACTTTC,CAISKGTGVTSGANVLTF
TRBJ2-1,-,TRBV29-1,TRBD2,TGCAGCGTTGAAGATCAGACTAGCGGGGGGGCCTATCTATCCTACAATGAGCAGTTCTTC,CSVEDQTSGGAYLSYNEQFF
TRBJ2-5,-,TRBV4-1,TRBD2,TGCGCCAGCAGCCAGACTACTCCTAGCGGCCAAGAGACCCAGTACTTC,CASSQTTPSGQETQYF
TRBJ2-7,-,TRBV5-1,-,TGCGCCAGCAGCTTGGGGGTGGGCCTCTACGAGCAGTACTTC,CASSLGVGLYEQYF
TRBJ2-3,-,TRBV27,-,TGTGCCAGCAGCTTCCAGGGCACAGATACGCAGTATTTT,CASSFQGTDTQYF
TRBJ1-1,once,TRBV3-1/TRBV3-2,TRBD1,TGTGCCAGCAGCCGTACAGGGGAGGTCCAATTT,CASSRTGEVQF
TRBJ2-3,once,TRBV11-3,-,TGTGCCAGCAGCTTGCCGGGGGACACAGATACGCAGTATTTT,CASSLPGDTDTQYF
TRBJ2-7,-,TRBV29-1,-,TGCAGCGCCAAAAGGACAGCCGAGCAGTACTTC,CSAKRTAEQYF
TRBJ2-1,-,TRBV4-2,-,TGTGCCAGCAGCCAAGGTAACAGCAGGATGAATGAGCAGTTCTTC,CASSQGNSRMNEQFF
TRBJ1-6,-,TRBV9,-,TGTGCCAGCAGCGTCGAGAGCTCCTATAATTCACCCCTCCACTTT,CASSVESSYNSPLHF
TRBJ1-6,-,TRBV7-2,TRBD1,TGTGCCAGCAGCTTACAGGGACAGGATAATTCACCCCTCCACTTT,CASSLQGQDNSPLHF
TRBJ2-7,-,TRBV6-2/TRBV6-3,-,TGTGCCAGCAGTTACGGGAGACGGATCTCCTACGAGCAGTACTTC,CASSYGRRISYEQYF
TRBJ2-5,-,TRBV28,TRBD2,TGTGCCAGCAGTTTCCGGGGACTAGCGGGGGCCCAAGAGACCCAGTACTTC,CASSFRGLAGAQETQYF
TRBJ2-2,-,TRBV6-2/TRBV6-3,-,TGTGCCAGCAGTTACTATCGACTAGGGCAGAACACCGGGGAGCTGTTTTTT,CASSYYRLGQNTGELFF
TRBJ2-1,-,TRBV5-1,TRBD2,TGCGCCAGCGAGAGCGGCGGGGGTGAGCAGTTCTTC,CASESGGGEQFF
TRBJ2-7,many,TRBV5-6,-,TGTGCCAGCAGCTTTGACAGCCTCTCCTACGAGCAGTACTTC,CASSFDSLSYEQYF
TRBJ2-1,-,TRBV11-2,TRBD2,TGTGCCAGCAGCTCGTGGACTAGCATCAATGAGCAGTTCTTC,CASSSWTSINEQFF
TRBJ2-2,-,TRBV4-3,TRBD2,TGCGCCAGCAGCCTTCTAGCGGGGGCCACCGGGGAGCTGTTTTTT,CASSLLAGATGELFF
TRBJ2-1,-,TRBV7-3,TRBD1,TGTGCCAGCAGCTTGGGACAGGGGGGTTACAATGAGCAGTTCTTC,CASSLGQGGYNEQFF
TRBJ1-4,-,TRBV27,-,TGTGCCAGCAGTTTCCGGCGCGGGATGAACAATGAAAAACTGTTTTTT,CASSFRRGMNNEKLFF
TRBJ2-3,-,TRBV2,TRBD2,TGTGCCAGTAGTCTAGCGGCGACCGAGGATACGCAGTATTTT,CASSLAATEDTQYF
TRBJ2-7,-,TRBV29-1,TRBD2,TGCAGCGTTTGTGAAGTGGACGGCTTGGGAGGGAGGGAGCAGTACTTC,CSVCEVDGLGGREQYF
TRBJ2-5,-,TRBV2,TRBD1,TGTGCCAGCAGTGATACAGGGGGAGAGACCCAGTACTTC,CASSDTGGETQYF
TRBJ1-5,-,TRBV5-1,TRBD1,TGCGCCAGCAGCCCAGGGGACAGGGACCAGCCCCAGCATTTT,CASSPGDRDQPQHF